The clone carrying this TCR beta chain was seen at least ten times. These data come from a study of T-cell memory formation after mild COVID-19. Whole-study context: Among the donors, TCR clusters were largely specific to each donor.

TCRdb re-analysed the 5' RACE reads in MiXCR, keeping a single row per CDR3 protein. The sample includes about 610,000 distinct CDR3 sequences, roughly 17% of them seen just once. CDR1 SGHTA and CDR2 FQGTGA come from the germline V gene. The ends lost 5 bases at V and 6 bases at J; junction bases unmatched: 7. This CDR3 contains 16 residues. V gene TRBV7-3 combines with J gene TRBJ2-3, with TRBD2 matching over 14 bases. The TCR comes from an adult woman who had mild COVID-19 (a few samples of this study predate the infection). Cell type and time point are not known. Source material: PBMCs or a T cell subset sorted from them (not recorded which). CDR3: CASSDRLAGGLDTQYF. CDR3 DNA sequence: TGTGCCAGCAGCGACCGACTAGCGGGAGGGTTGGATACGCAGTATTTT.